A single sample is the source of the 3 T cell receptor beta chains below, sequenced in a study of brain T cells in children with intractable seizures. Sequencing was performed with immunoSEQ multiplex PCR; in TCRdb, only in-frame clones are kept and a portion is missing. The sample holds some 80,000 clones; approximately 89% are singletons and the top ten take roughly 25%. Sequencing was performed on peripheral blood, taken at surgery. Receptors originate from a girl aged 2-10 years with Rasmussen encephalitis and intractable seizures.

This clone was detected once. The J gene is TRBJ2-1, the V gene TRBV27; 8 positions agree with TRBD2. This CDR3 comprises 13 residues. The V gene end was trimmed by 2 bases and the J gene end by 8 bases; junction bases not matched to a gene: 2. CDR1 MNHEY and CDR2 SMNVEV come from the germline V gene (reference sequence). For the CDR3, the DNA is TGTGCCAGCAGTTTAGGGACTAGGGATGAGCAGTTCTTC. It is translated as CASSLGTRDEQFF.

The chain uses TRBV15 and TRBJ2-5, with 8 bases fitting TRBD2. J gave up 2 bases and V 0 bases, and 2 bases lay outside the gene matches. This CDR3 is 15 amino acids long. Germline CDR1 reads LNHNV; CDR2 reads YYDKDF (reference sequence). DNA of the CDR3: TGTGCCACCAGCAGAGATTCTAGCGGGCAAGAGACCCAGTACTTC. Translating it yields CATSRDSSGQETQYF.

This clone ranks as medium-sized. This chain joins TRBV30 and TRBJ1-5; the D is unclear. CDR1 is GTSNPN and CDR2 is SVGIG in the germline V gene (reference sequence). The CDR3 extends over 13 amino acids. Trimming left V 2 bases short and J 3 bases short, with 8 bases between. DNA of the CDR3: TGTGCCTGGAGTCCAGACATCAATCAGCCCCAGCATTTT. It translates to CAWSPDINQPQHF.